Following are 17 T cell receptor beta chains from one sample sequenced in a study of tumor and adjacent non-tumor tissue in lung cancer. Three rounds of nested PCR, following a modified ARM-PCR protocol, produced the TCRbeta library. A single record per CDR3 protein comes from TCRdb applying MiXCR to the multiplex PCR reads. The data show 77,000 or so distinct CDR3 sequences, 76% seen once. The template was RNA from unsorted bulk tissue. This non-tumor lung sample came from over 3 cm beyond the tumor edge. The sequencing input was distant non-tumor lung tissue. These receptors were taken from a man aged 65 to 79 with non-small cell lung cancer.

Note on this clonotype: A clone one base away is much larger, so this may be a read error. This chain connects TRBV7-2 to TRBJ1-1, with 7 bases aligning to TRBD1. This CDR3 is built from 12 residues. The germline V gene has CDR1 SGHTA and CDR2 FQGNSA. This CDR3 reads CASSWTGTEALF. The CDR3 nucleotides are TGTGCCAGCAGCTGGACAGGCACTGAAGCTTTATTT.

For this clonotype: The germline gene is not matched at one end of the junction; a read error may be the cause. V usage is TRBV6-1 and J usage is TRBJ2-1; TRBD2 might be the D (5 bases). CDR1 MNHNS and CDR2 SASEGT come from the germline V gene. The CDR3 sequence is 14 residues long. DNA for the CDR3: TGCGCCAGCAGTGGGAGAGTGGAATTGGATGAGCAGTTCTTC. It encodes CASSGRVELDEQFF.

On this clonotype: The germline gene is not matched at one end of the junction; a read error may be the cause. The chain recombines TRBV29-1 with TRBJ2-5; tentative D call: TRBD1 (5 bases). From germline, CDR1 is SQVTM and CDR2 ANQGSEA. CDR3 length equals 16 residues. The CDR3, as DNA: TGCAGCGCCAAGCCCTCCCTCCAAACAGGTCAAGAGGCCCAGTACTTC. This sequence encodes CSAKPSLQTGQEAQYF.

J is TRBJ1-3 and V is TRBV5-1; 8 bases are a match to TRBD1. CDR1 SGHRS and CDR2 YFSETQ come from the germline V gene. V lost 4 bases, J lost 2 bases, and 5 bases stayed unmatched. The CDR3 has 15 amino acids. CDR3 loop: CASSRRTGTGNTIYF. CDR3 bases: TGCGCCAGCAGCCGTCGGACAGGGACTGGAAACACCATATATTTT.

This clonotype appeared many times. The chain uses TRBV10-3 and TRBJ2-6, with a weak D call TRBD2 (5 bases). Germline lookup yields CDR1 ENHRY and CDR2 SYGVKD. This CDR3 has 17 amino acids. V was cut by 0 bases and J by 1 base, with 10 bases left in between. CDR3 coding DNA: TGTGCCATCAGTGAGTCGAGTCCGGGGTCTGGGGCCAACGTCCTGACTTTC. Its translation: CAISESSPGSGANVLTF.

To note about this clonotype: At one of its ends the junction is not consistent with the germline gene, which may arise from a read error. J is TRBJ2-5 and V is TRBV12-3 or TRBV12-4, with D perhaps TRBD2 (5 bases). The CDR3 extends over 15 amino acids. The CDR3 nucleotides read TGTACCAGCAGAGGGCTAGAGGGAGTGGTGGAGACCCAGTACTTC. Its translation is CTSRGLEGVVETQYF.

CDR3 nucleotide sequence: TGTGCCAGCAGCGTAGCCCCTACTCGGGGGAGCACAGATACGCAGTATTTT. Its protein product is CASSVAPTRGSTDTQYF. The chain carries TRBV9 and TRBJ2-3; tentative D call: TRBD2 (6 bases). The ends were cut back, 0 bases at V and 0 bases at J, with 14 bases in the middle. The germline V gene encodes CDR1 SGDLS and CDR2 YYNGEE. The CDR3 length is 17 residues.

This clonotype is labeled medium-sized (0.01 to 0.1%). The rearrangement joins TRBV6-2 or TRBV6-3 to TRBJ2-7; no reliable D call. Per germline, CDR1 MNHEY and CDR2 SVGEGT. This CDR3 has 15 residues. Trimming pared 6 bases from V and 0 bases from J, leaving 15 bases between. The CDR3 bases are TGTGCCAGCAGCCGCCGCCAAGCGAGCTCCTACGAGCAGTACTTC. Its translation is CASSRRQASSYEQYF.

Ten or more counts support this clonotype. This chain joins TRBV12-3 or TRBV12-4 and TRBJ2-7, with a possible D match to TRBD2 (5 bases). Deletions cut 1 base from V and 3 bases from J, with 10 bases between. This CDR3 is 14 amino acids long. CDR3 nucleotides: TGTGCCAGCAGTTTAGGACGAGCGGTCTACGAGCAGTACTTC. This codes for CASSLGRAVYEQYF.

A word on this clonotype: No conserved phenylalanine or tryptophan ends this CDR3, so it is likely a read error. The V gene is TRBV6-5, the J gene TRBJ2-2, with TRBD2 identical over 7 bases. Germline assignment: CDR1 MNHEY and CDR2 SVGAGI. The CDR3 has 15 amino acids. In DNA, the CDR3 is TGTGCCACCAGTTACGGGGGGACCCACACCGGGGAGCTGTTTTAT. Translating it yields CATSYGGTHTGELFY.

As regards this clonotype: Germline and junction disagree at one end, which may indicate a read error. The genes are TRBV12-5 and TRBJ2-6; D is ambiguous. This CDR3 comprises 17 residues. Germline V gene lookup returns CDR1 LGHNT and CDR2 FRNRAP. CDR3 nucleotide sequence: TGTGCTAGCGGTTTAGTTCCGCCCGAATTTGGGGCCAACGTCCTGACTTTC. This translates into CASGLVPPEFGANVLTF.

A few counts support this clonotype. One end of the junction varies from germline; a read error may be responsible. The chain uses TRBV29-1 and TRBJ2-3, with D perhaps being TRBD1 or TRBD2 (5 bases each). This CDR3 region has 15 residues. Per the germline V gene, CDR1 is SQVTM and CDR2 is ANQGSEA. CDR3 protein: CSVGRGCQDTDMQYF. Here the CDR3 DNA reads TGCAGCGTTGGCCGGGGATGTCAGGACACAGATATGCAGTATTTT.

The chain employs TRBV18 and TRBJ2-2; D remains unclear. Germline V gene data show CDR1 as KGHSH and CDR2 as LQKENI. The CDR3 is made up of 14 amino acids. V gave up 0 bases and J gave up 1 base, with 3 bases separating them. The CDR3 spells CASSPPRNTGELFF. DNA for the CDR3: TGTGCCAGCTCACCACCTAGGAACACCGGGGAGCTGTTTTTT.

The rearrangement links TRBV7-9 to TRBJ1-6, with TRBD1 matching over 7 bases. Germline values: CDR1 SEHNR, CDR2 FQNEAQ (reference sequence). The CDR3 is made up of 12 amino acids. As DNA, the CDR3 is TGTGACATAAGCAACAGGGGTTCACCCCTCCACTTT. It yields the protein CDISNRGSPLHF. Full variable domain (missing parts from reference TRBV7-9 and TRBJ1-6): DTGVSQNPRHKITKRGQNVTFRCDPISEHNRLYWYRQTLGQGPEFLTYFQNEAQLEKSRLLSDRFSAERPKGSFSTLEIQRTEQGDSAMYLCDISNRGSPLHFGNGTRLTVT.

A few counts support this clonotype. Possible read error: a much larger clone is one base away. V and J are TRBV4-2 and TRBJ2-7; 9 bases agree with TRBD1. Germline assignment: CDR1 LGHNA and CDR2 YNFKEQ. The CDR3 has 16 residues. Trimming removed 0 bases from V and 0 bases from J; junction bases left unmatched: 3. The CDR3 spells CASSQDETGGSYEQYF. For the CDR3, the DNA is TGTGCCAGCAGCCAAGATGAGACAGGGGGCTCCTACGAGCAGTACTTC.

The chain recombines TRBV4-1 with TRBJ2-2; D could derive from TRBD1 or TRBD2 (5 bases each). With 7 bases removed from V and 5 bases from J, the gap between germline ends came to 17 bases. CDR1 is MGHRA and CDR2 is YSYEKL in the germline V gene. The CDR3 loop spans 15 amino acids. This CDR3 is CASIPRGIPTGELFF. Here the CDR3 DNA reads TGCGCCAGCATCCCGAGGGGAATCCCAACCGGGGAGCTGTTTTTT.

Remarks on this clonotype: A much more abundant neighbour one base away suggests this may be a read error. The chain joins TRBV5-6 to TRBJ2-5; the D gene is possibly TRBD2 (5 bases). CDR1 SGHDT and CDR2 YYEEEE come from the germline V gene. The V and J ends lost 4 bases and 4 bases respectively, with 14 bases between them. This CDR3 has 14 residues. CDR3 loop: CASSAGPPGETQYF. CDR3 coding DNA: TGTGCCAGCAGCGCGGGCCCCCCGGGAGAGACCCAGTACTTC.